A single sample is the source of the 23 T cell receptor beta chains below, sequenced in a study of blood T cell repertoires in COVID-19. TCRdb keeps only in-frame clones here, not all; method: immunoSEQ multiplex PCR. The sample has hundreds of thousands of clones, roughly 90% seen once. Sequenced sample: peripheral blood. Receptor source: a man between 60 and 75 years old who had recovered from COVID-19.

In its sample, this clone was seen once. The chain links TRBV9 to TRBJ2-3, with 9 bases matching TRBD2. The CDR3 covers 15 residues. Germline assignment: CDR1 SGDLS and CDR2 YYNGEE. V was clipped by 3 bases and J by 1 base; unmatched bases: 3. The CDR3 spells CASSAKRGGTDTQYF. The CDR3 DNA sequence: TGTGCCAGCAGCGCCAAGCGGGGGGGCACAGATACGCAGTATTTT.

The genes are TRBV27 and TRBJ2-5, with 10 bases aligning to TRBD2. Germline-derived CDR1 and CDR2 are MNHEY and SMNVEV (reference sequence). J gave up 3 bases and V 7 bases, and 11 bases lay outside the gene matches. CDR3 length: 16 amino acids. The CDR3 DNA sequence: TGTGCCAGCAAAACGAGCGGGGGGGCATTAAAAGAGACCCAGTACTTC. Amino acid sequence: CASKTSGGALKETQYF.

The rearrangement links TRBV18 to TRBJ1-2; possible D gene TRBD1, 5 bases. The V gene lost 0 bases and the J gene lost 4 bases, with 9 bases spanning the gap. The V gene's germline CDR1 is KGHSH and CDR2 LQKENI. This CDR3 comprises 14 residues. The CDR3 reads CASSPPRDGYGYTF. The DNA for the CDR3 is TGTGCCAGCTCACCACCCAGGGATGGCTATGGCTACACCTTC.

The rearrangement links TRBV10-3 to TRBJ1-6, with 8 nucleotides matching TRBD1. The CDR3 is 14 amino acids. In germline, CDR1 is ENHRY, CDR2 SYGVKD. The J segment lost 10 bases and the V segment lost 3 bases, leaving 5 bases of the junction unmatched. This chain's CDR3 is CAISEAGGNSPLHF. The CDR3 DNA reads as TGTGCCATCAGTGAAGCAGGGGGCAACTCACCCCTCCACTTT.

This clone was picked up a small number of times. The rearrangement joins TRBV2 to TRBJ1-2, with 7 bases aligning to TRBD1. V lost 2 bases to trimming and J lost 5 bases; unmatched junction nucleotides: 2. CDR1 and CDR2 from the germline V gene are SNHLY and FYNNEI. The length of the CDR3 is 13 residues. Here the CDR3 reads CASSERDRYGYTF. CDR3 nucleotide sequence: TGTGCCAGCAGTGAAAGGGACAGATATGGCTACACCTTC.

There are a few counts of this clone. This sequence joins TRBV27 and TRBJ2-3; no clear D. Germline-derived CDR1 and CDR2 are MNHEY and SMNVEV (reference sequence). The CDR3 consists of 14 residues. Trimming pared 2 bases from V and 2 bases from J, leaving 8 bases between. The CDR3 region has the DNA TGTGCCAGCAGTTTAATCCACAACACAGATACGCAGTATTTT. Its protein product is CASSLIHNTDTQYF.

The chain links TRBV12-5 to TRBJ1-2; tentative D call: TRBD1 (5 bases). Germline-derived CDR1 and CDR2 are LGHNT and FRNRAP. This CDR3 is 15 amino acids long. The V end was cut by 7 bases, the J end by 5 bases, with 20 bases between. CDR3 residues: CASATSGGEGYGYTF. As DNA, the CDR3 is TGTGCTAGTGCCACCTCGGGGGGGGAAGGGTATGGCTACACCTTC. The full variable domain, completed using reference TRBV12-5 and TRBJ1-2, is DARVTQTPRHKVTEMGQEVTMRCQPILGHNTVFWYRQTMMQGLELLAYFRNRAPLDDSGMPKDRFSAEMPDATLATLKIQPSEPRDSAVYFCASATSGGEGYGYTFGSGTRLTVV.

The gene calls are TRBV13 and TRBJ2-5; D perhaps matches TRBD1 (6 bases). Germline assignment: CDR1 PRHDT and CDR2 FYEKMQ (reference sequence). The length of the CDR3 is 13 residues. V lost 5 bases and J 6 bases, leaving 13 bases between the germline ends. This CDR3 is CASSPDRTQTQYF. Written as DNA, the CDR3 is TGTGCCAGCAGCCCAGACAGGACGCAGACCCAGTACTTC.

The CDR3 DNA follows: TGTGCCAGCAGCGTACTTACTAGCGGCGGTGATACGCAGTATTTT. It specifies CASSVLTSGGDTQYF. The rearrangement uses TRBV9 and TRBJ2-3, with 8 nucleotides matching TRBD2. CDR1 is SGDLS and CDR2 is YYNGEE in the germline V gene. The CDR3 has 15 residues. With 1 base clipped from V and 6 bases from J, the junction kept 7 bases outside the gene matches.

The chain joins TRBV19 to TRBJ2-4; 10 nucleotides align to TRBD1. Trimming took 10 bases from V and 6 from J; bases not matched to a gene: 3. The germline gives CDR1 LNHDA, CDR2 SQIVND (reference sequence). The CDR3 has 12 amino acids. DNA of the CDR3: TGTGCCACTAGGGACAGGGGAAACATTCAGTACTTC. This encodes CATRDRGNIQYF.

This clone was detected once. The rearrangement links TRBV6-1 to TRBJ2-4; TRBD1 matches at 7 bases. The J segment lost 3 bases and the V segment lost 4 bases, leaving 9 bases of the junction unmatched. CDR1 and CDR2 from the germline V gene are MNHNS and SASEGT. CDR3 length: 16 residues. The CDR3 nucleotides read TGTGCCAGCAGTGTACGGGACAGAAGTAGCAAAAACATTCAGTACTTC. Translation gives CASSVRDRSSKNIQYF.

This chain connects TRBV19 to TRBJ1-5, with 8 bases lining up with TRBD1. The CDR3 runs 16 residues. CDR1 and CDR2 (germline): LNHDA, SQIVND (reference sequence). The V gene end was trimmed by 4 bases and the J gene end by 8 bases; junction bases not matched to a gene: 13. For the CDR3, the DNA is TGTGCCAGTAGTACCCCCGGACAGGGCGGGACGGAGCCCCAGCATTTT. Translation gives CASSTPGQGGTEPQHF.

The gene calls are TRBV28 and TRBJ2-7; TRBD2 matches 7 bases. The CDR3 length is 14 residues. J was trimmed by 5 bases and V by 5 bases; bases with no gene match: 9. Germline-derived CDR1 and CDR2 are MDHEN and SYDVKM. The CDR3 here is CASSPSGGIHEQYF. CDR3 bases: TGTGCCAGCAGTCCTTCGGGGGGAATCCACGAGCAGTACTTC.

This clone was seen a single time. This chain links TRBV6-5 with TRBJ1-2, with D perhaps TRBD1 (6 bases). The CDR3 contains 14 residues. Germline V lookup: CDR1 MNHEY, CDR2 SVGAGI. The germline V and J ends were trimmed by 5 bases and 7 bases, with 17 bases remaining between them. The CDR3 region has the DNA TGTGCCAGCAGTACTACAGGGTTAGTTTCTGGCTACACCTTC. Translation: CASSTTGLVSGYTF.

V and J are TRBV7-2 and TRBJ1-6, with 8 bases matching TRBD1. The CDR3 spans 17 residues. The V segment lost 5 bases and the J segment 8 bases; nucleotides outside the gene matches: 14. The V gene's germline CDR1 is SGHTA and CDR2 FQGNSA. The CDR3, as DNA: TGTGCCAGCAGCCAGCAAGACAGGGGTTCCTCCTATTCACCCCTCCACTTT. Translation: CASSQQDRGSSYSPLHF.

In its sample, this clone was seen a few times. V and J are TRBV7-2 and TRBJ2-7; 9 bases are a match to TRBD1. The CDR3 sequence is 14 residues long. The V gene's germline CDR1 is SGHTA and CDR2 FQGNSA. The junction had 8 bases not matched to a gene; V was cut back by 5 bases and J by 6 bases. DNA of the CDR3: TGTGCCAGCAGCCGGGACAGGGTGTCGGCCGAGCAGTACTTC. The encoded protein is CASSRDRVSAEQYF.

The chain combines TRBV6-1 with TRBJ1-4, with D uncertain. In germline, CDR1 is MNHNS, CDR2 SASEGT. The CDR3 contains 17 residues. V was clipped by 1 base and J by 7 bases, with 19 bases between them. The CDR3 nucleotides are TGTGCCAGCAGTGAAGATCTGGGTGTGCGGGTTATTGAAAAACTGTTTTTT. Amino acid sequence: CASSEDLGVRVIEKLFF.

There are a few counts of this clone. J is TRBJ2-7 and V is TRBV6-5, with 7 bases lining up with TRBD2. The CDR3 has 15 residues. Germline CDR1 and CDR2: MNHEY and SVGAGI. J gave up 3 bases and V 6 bases, and 11 bases lay outside the gene matches. CDR3 bases: TGTGCCAGCAGGAAAGGACTAGTTGGTTTCTACGAGCAGTACGTC. This gives the protein CASRKGLVGFYEQYV.

CDR3 coding DNA: TGTGCCAGCAGTGGGACAGGGGAGTCTGGAAACACCATATATTTT. Residues: CASSGTGESGNTIYF. The chain has TRBV28 and TRBJ1-3; TRBD1 matches 10 bases. This CDR3 is built from 15 residues. CDR1 MDHEN and CDR2 SYDVKM come from the germline V gene. J was trimmed by 1 base and V by 5 bases; bases with no gene match: 2.

The chain uses TRBV3-1 (or the pseudogene TRBV3-2) and TRBJ2-2; 8 positions agree with TRBD1. J lost 5 bases, V lost 4 bases, and 9 bases had no gene match. CDR1 and CDR2 (germline): LGHDT, YNNKEL (reference sequence). This CDR3 contains 16 residues. The DNA for the CDR3 is TGTGCCAGCAGCCGAAGACAGGGGTCTGTGACCGGGGAGCTGTTTTTT. Translated, it gives CASSRRQGSVTGELFF.

The chain couples TRBV6-5 to TRBJ1-2; TRBD1 matches 10 bases. CDR1 is MNHEY and CDR2 is SVGAGI in the germline V gene. This CDR3 comprises 13 residues. Unmatched junction bases numbered 0, after V lost 6 bases and J lost 2 bases. This CDR3 reads CASRDRGNYGYTF. In DNA, the CDR3 is TGTGCCAGCAGGGACAGGGGGAACTATGGCTACACCTTC.

V usage is TRBV4-1 and J usage is TRBJ2-7, with D perhaps matching TRBD1 (5 bases). The germline V and J ends were trimmed by 5 bases and 2 bases, with 22 bases remaining between them. The CDR3 is 17 amino acids. The V gene's germline CDR1 is MGHRA and CDR2 YSYEKL. The CDR3, as DNA: TGCGCCAGCAGCGCACCCGTCCAATTCGACAGTACCTACGAGCAGTACTTC. Translated, it gives CASSAPVQFDSTYEQYF.

CDR3 amino acids: CASSRSGQGQETQYF. The DNA of the CDR3 is TGTGCCAGCAGTAGATCGGGACAGGGGCAAGAGACCCAGTACTTC. This chain uses TRBV6-5 with TRBJ2-5; TRBD1 matches 10 bases. This CDR3 region has 15 residues. The germline V gene has CDR1 MNHEY and CDR2 SVGAGI. After removal of 5 bases from V and 2 bases from J, the junction contained 5 bases not matched to a gene.